This T cell receptor beta chain was documented in a study of graft-versus-host responses after intestinal transplantation. About the research overall: Transplant types were multivisceral, liver-intestinal, or isolated intestinal. Anti-thymocyte globulin induction preceded around 3 years of tacrolimus and steroid maintenance in all recipients. Findings and limits, study-wide: The marrow of recipients harbored GvH clones, and ileum or blood showed some of them first.

Assay: immunoSEQ multiplex PCR; the TCRdb copy retains only in-frame clones and omits some. The repertoire has approximately 81,000 clones, over 75% of them found once; the top ten carry around 8.6%. A word on this clone: Antigen unknown.

CDR1 and CDR2 (germline): MGHRA, YSYEKL. CDR3 length: 15 amino acids. V dropped 0 bases and J dropped 2 bases, with 9 bases sitting between them. The receptor's source is a human donor who was the organ donor for an intestinal transplant. This sample comprised unstimulated CD8+ T cells sorted from spleen or lymph node cells, obtained before transplant. V gene TRBV4-1 combines with J gene TRBJ2-3; no firm D call. Here the CDR3 reads CASSQDSAFTDTQYF. The DNA for the CDR3 is TGCGCCAGCAGCCAAGATAGTGCCTTCACAGATACGCAGTATTTT.